These 14 T cell receptor beta chains came from one sample sequenced in a study of blood T cell repertoires in COVID-19. The repertoire was sequenced with immunoSEQ multiplex PCR; TCRdb's copy has only in-frame clones and lacks some. There are about 200,000 clones in the sample; 70% to 90% occur only once, and 5% to 6.5% lies in the top ten. The material sequenced was peripheral blood. Source of these receptors: a woman aged 65 to 85 with active or convalescent COVID-19.

J is TRBJ2-7 and V is TRBV19; TRBD2 is a possible D gene (6 bases). Germline V gene sequence: CDR1 LNHDA, CDR2 SQIVND (reference sequence). The CDR3 runs 13 residues. The ends were cut back, 7 bases at V and 6 bases at J, with 16 bases in the middle. In DNA, the CDR3 is TGTGCCAGTACCCCTGACGTGGGAGGCGAGCAGTACTTC. Protein product: CASTPDVGGEQYF.

V is TRBV29-1 and J is TRBJ2-1, with 9 bases aligning to TRBD1. V dropped 6 bases and J dropped 8; count of bases not matched to a gene: 2. Germline V gene sequence: CDR1 SQVTM, CDR2 ANQGSEA. The CDR3 is 11 amino acids. CDR3 DNA sequence: TGCAGCGTCGGGACAGGGTATGAGCAGTTCTTC. It specifies CSVGTGYEQFF.

The V call is TRBV4-2, the J call TRBJ2-7; D perhaps matches TRBD2 (5 bases). This CDR3 region has 16 residues. The germline CDR1 and CDR2 sequences are LGHNA and YNFKEQ. Trimming stripped 4 bases from V and 0 bases from J, with 16 bases between. The CDR3 sequence: CASSPHAGPASYEQYF. The CDR3 DNA sequence: TGTGCCAGCAGCCCTCACGCGGGTCCTGCCTCCTACGAGCAGTACTTC.

V usage is TRBV5-1 and J usage is TRBJ1-3, with 7 bases identical to TRBD1. With V trimmed by 0 bases and J by 3 bases, 6 bases remained unmatched. The CDR3 sequence is 16 residues long. Germline lookup yields CDR1 SGHRS and CDR2 YFSETQ. Here the CDR3 reads CASSLAGQYFGNTIYF. The CDR3 bases are TGCGCCAGCAGCTTGGCGGGACAGTATTTTGGAAACACCATATATTTT.

The chain combines TRBV2 with TRBJ1-6, with D tentatively TRBD1 (5 bases). Trimming left V 4 bases short and J 9 bases short, with 16 bases between. The CDR3 consists of 15 residues. Germline assignment: CDR1 SNHLY and CDR2 FYNNEI. CDR3 sequence: CASSGGESQSSPLHF. The CDR3, as DNA: TGTGCCAGCAGTGGGGGCGAGTCCCAATCTTCACCCCTCCACTTT.

The chain employs TRBV19 and TRBJ2-7; 8 nucleotides line up with TRBD2. Trimming at V came to 9 bases and at J to 1 base, leaving 14 bases not matched to a gene. The V gene's germline CDR1 is LNHDA and CDR2 SQIVND (reference sequence). This CDR3 spans 16 amino acids. This CDR3 is CASRTSTDRGSYEQYF. The CDR3, as DNA: TGTGCCAGCCGGACTAGCACCGACCGGGGATCCTACGAGCAGTACTTC.

This clone was recorded only once. The CDR3 sequence: CASSPARDRENTEAFF. The CDR3 DNA is TGTGCCAGCAGCCCGGCTCGGGACAGGGAGAACACTGAAGCTTTCTTT. The chain has TRBV3-1 (or the pseudogene TRBV3-2) and TRBJ1-1; 9 nucleotides align to TRBD1. From germline, CDR1 is LGHDT and CDR2 YNNKEL (reference sequence). The CDR3 is 16 residues long. V trimming: 4 bases; J trimming: 1 base; junction bases outside the gene matches: 7.

The J gene is TRBJ2-7, the V gene TRBV7-7; maybe TRBD2 (5 bases). The CDR3 extends over 13 amino acids. The V and J ends lost 2 bases and 7 bases respectively, with 12 bases between them. From germline, CDR1 is SSHAT and CDR2 FNYEAQ (reference sequence). The CDR3 DNA reads TGTGCCAGCAGCTTAAAGGCTTCGGGGGAGCAGTACTTC. Its translation: CASSLKASGEQYF.

V is TRBV2 and J is TRBJ2-1, with D perhaps matching TRBD2 (6 bases). CDR3 length: 15 amino acids. The germline V and J ends were trimmed by 3 bases and 4 bases, with 13 bases remaining between them. Germline V CDR1 and CDR2: SNHLY, FYNNEI. As DNA, the CDR3 is TGTGCCAGCAGTGATCCCGGGACTCGATACAATGAGCAGTTCTTC. Its translation: CASSDPGTRYNEQFF.

The V call is TRBV14, the J call TRBJ1-1; D is perhaps TRBD1 (5 bases). The V and J ends lost 0 bases and 0 bases respectively, with 11 bases between them. Germline V lookup: CDR1 SGHDN, CDR2 FVKESK. This CDR3 has 16 amino acids. CDR3 nucleotide sequence: TGTGCCAGCAGCCAAGAATGGGGCGAGGTGAACACTGAAGCTTTCTTT. Translation gives CASSQEWGEVNTEAFF. Drawing the rest from reference TRBV14 and TRBJ1-1, the complete variable domain is EAGVTQFPSHSVIEKGQTVTLRCDPISGHDNLYWYRRVMGKEIKFLLHFVKESKQDESGMPNNRFLAERTGGTYSTLKVQPAELEDSGVYFCASSQEWGEVNTEAFFGQGTRLTVV.

This chain links TRBV5-6 with TRBJ2-2; 10 bases agree with TRBD2. J gave up 0 bases and V 3 bases, and 8 bases lay outside the gene matches. CDR3 length equals 18 residues. CDR1 and CDR2 (germline): SGHDT, YYEEEE. The CDR3 sequence is CASSYRTSGPSNTGELFF. The CDR3 DNA reads as TGTGCCAGCAGCTACAGGACTAGCGGACCCTCGAACACCGGGGAGCTGTTTTTT.

This sequence joins TRBV7-9 and TRBJ2-5, with TRBD2 matching 11 bases. V shed 5 bases and J 3 bases; nucleotides not matched to a gene: 8. The CDR3 runs 16 residues. The V gene's germline CDR1 is SEHNR and CDR2 FQNEAQ (reference sequence). The CDR3 protein is CASSVRLAGGKETQYF. The CDR3 DNA is TGTGCCAGCAGCGTCAGGCTAGCGGGAGGAAAAGAGACCCAGTACTTC.

J is TRBJ2-1 and V is TRBV18; 15 bases are shared with TRBD2. The germline V gene has CDR1 KGHSH and CDR2 LQKENI. The CDR3 length is 18 residues. V shed 3 bases, J shed 5 bases, and the junction held 8 bases outside the gene matches. The CDR3 sequence: CASSPNLGLAGGNNEQFF. The DNA of the CDR3 is TGTGCCAGCTCACCCAATCTCGGACTAGCGGGAGGGAACAATGAGCAGTTCTTC.

This chain joins TRBV27 and TRBJ2-7, with a possible D match to TRBD2 (6 bases). Trimming took off 4 bases at V and 0 bases at J, with 13 bases between the two ends. The CDR3 spans 15 residues. Germline lookup yields CDR1 MNHEY and CDR2 SMNVEV (reference sequence). The CDR3 is CASSYTGTGSYEQYF. The CDR3 DNA reads TGTGCCAGCAGTTACACCGGGACTGGCTCCTACGAGCAGTACTTC.